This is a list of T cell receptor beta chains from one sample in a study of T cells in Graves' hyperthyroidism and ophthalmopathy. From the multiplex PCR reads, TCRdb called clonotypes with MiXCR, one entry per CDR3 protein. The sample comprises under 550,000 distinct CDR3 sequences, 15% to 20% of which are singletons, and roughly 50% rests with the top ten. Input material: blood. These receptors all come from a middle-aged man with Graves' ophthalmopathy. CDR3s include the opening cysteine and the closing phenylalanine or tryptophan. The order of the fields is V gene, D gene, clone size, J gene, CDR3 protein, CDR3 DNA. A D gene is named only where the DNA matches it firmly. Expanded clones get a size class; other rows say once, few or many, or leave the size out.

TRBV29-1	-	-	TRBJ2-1	CSVEGRNYNEQFF	TGCAGCGTTGAGGGCAGAAATTACAATGAGCAGTTCTTC
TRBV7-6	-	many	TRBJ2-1	CASSLNRGDEQFF	TGTGCCAGCAGCTTAAATAGGGGAGATGAGCAGTTCTTC
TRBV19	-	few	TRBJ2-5	CASSTQGRQETQYF	TGTGCCAGTAGTACGCAGGGGAGACAAGAGACCCAGTACTTC
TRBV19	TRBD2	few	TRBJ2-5	CASSIGTSGTETQYF	TGTGCCAGTAGTATCGGGACTAGCGGGACGGAGACCCAGTACTTC
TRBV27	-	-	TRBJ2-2	CASSLNTGELSF	TGTGCCAGCAGTCTGAACACCGGGGAGCTGTCTTTT
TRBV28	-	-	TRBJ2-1	CTSSYARGNSYNEQFF	TGTACCAGCAGTTACGCTCGCGGGAATTCCTACAATGAGCAGTTCTTC
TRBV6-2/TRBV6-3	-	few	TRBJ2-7	CASSYLPAGGEQYF	TGTGCCAGCAGTTACCTACCCGCCGGAGGGGAGCAGTACTTC
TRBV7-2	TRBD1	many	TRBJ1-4	CASSFQGAGEKLFF	TGTGCCAGCAGCTTCCAGGGGGCTGGTGAAAAACTGTTTTTT
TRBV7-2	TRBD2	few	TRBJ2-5	CASSSRTSGRRETQYF	TGTGCCAGCAGCTCACGGACTAGCGGGAGGAGGGAGACCCAGTACTTC
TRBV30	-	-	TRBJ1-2	CAWSARLWGKGDGYTF	TGTGCCTGGAGTGCCAGGTTATGGGGGAAAGGAGATGGCTACACCTTC
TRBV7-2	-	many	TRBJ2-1	CASSPTRDNEQFF	TGTGCCAGCAGCCCGACTAGAGACAATGAGCAGTTCTTC
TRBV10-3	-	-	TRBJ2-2	CAINPGLDTGELFF	TGTGCCATCAACCCAGGGTTGGACACCGGGGAGCTGTTTTTT
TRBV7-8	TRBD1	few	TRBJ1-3	CASSLLDRSRPNTIYF	TGTGCCAGCAGCTTGTTGGACAGGAGCCGCCCAAACACCATATATTTT
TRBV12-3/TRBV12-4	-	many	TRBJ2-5	CASSFGGVGGETQYF	TGTGCCAGCAGTTTTGGTGGGGTCGGAGGCGAGACCCAGTACTTC
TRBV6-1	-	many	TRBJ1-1	CASRLGQLTEAFF	TGTGCCAGCAGGCTCGGACAGCTCACTGAAGCTTTCTTT
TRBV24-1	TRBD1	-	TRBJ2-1	CATSARTGASASSYNEQFF	TGTGCCACCAGTGCCCGGACAGGGGCGTCGGCCAGCTCCTACAATGAGCAGTTCTTC